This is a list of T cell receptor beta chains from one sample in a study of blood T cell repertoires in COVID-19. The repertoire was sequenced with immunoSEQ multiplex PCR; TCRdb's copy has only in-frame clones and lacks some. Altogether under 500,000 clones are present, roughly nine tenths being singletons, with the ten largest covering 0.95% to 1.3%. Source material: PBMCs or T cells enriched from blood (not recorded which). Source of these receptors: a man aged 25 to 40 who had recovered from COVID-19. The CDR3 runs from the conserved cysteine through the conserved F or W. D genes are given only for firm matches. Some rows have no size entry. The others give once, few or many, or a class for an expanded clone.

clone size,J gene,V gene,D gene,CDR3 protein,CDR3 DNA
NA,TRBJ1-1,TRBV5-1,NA,CASSPGQSAEAFF,TGCGCCAGCAGCCCCGGACAGTCCGCTGAAGCTTTCTTT
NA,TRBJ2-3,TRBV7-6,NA,CASSHSRSFTDTQYF,TGTGCCAGCAGCCACTCTCGGAGTTTTACAGATACGCAGTATTTT
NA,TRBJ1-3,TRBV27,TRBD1,CASSPRTGTGNTIYF,TGTGCCAGCAGTCCGCGGACAGGGACTGGAAACACCATATATTTT
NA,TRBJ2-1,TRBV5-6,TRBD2,CASSLSVGGPYNEQFF,TGTGCCAGCAGCTTGAGTGTGGGAGGGCCCTACAATGAGCAGTTCTTC
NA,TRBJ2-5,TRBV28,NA,CASSVASGGETQYF,TGTGCCAGCAGTGTAGCCTCTGGAGGAGAGACCCAGTACTTC
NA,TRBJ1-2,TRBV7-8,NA,CASSLANREYGYTF,TGTGCCAGCAGCTTAGCGAACAGGGAATATGGCTACACCTTC
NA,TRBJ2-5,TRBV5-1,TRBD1,CATRQGVVVQATQYF,TGCGCCACGCGACAGGGGGTGGTTGTCCAAGCGACCCAGTACTTC
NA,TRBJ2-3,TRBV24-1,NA,CATSDRDFTDTQYF,TGTGCCACCAGTGACAGGGACTTCACAGATACGCAGTATTTT
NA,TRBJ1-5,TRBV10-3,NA,CAISEGAGMNQPQHF,TGTGCCATCAGTGAAGGTGCAGGGATGAATCAGCCCCAGCATTTT
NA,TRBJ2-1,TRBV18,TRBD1,CASSPPGQPHDEQFF,TGTGCCAGCTCACCACCGGGACAGCCTCACGATGAGCAGTTCTTC
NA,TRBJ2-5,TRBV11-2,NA,CASSPLAETQYF,TGTGCCAGCAGTCCCCTCGCGGAGACCCAGTACTTC
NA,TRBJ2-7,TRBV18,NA,CASSPPSGQSYEQYF,TGTGCCAGCTCACCACCGTCGGGACAATCCTACGAGCAGTACTTC
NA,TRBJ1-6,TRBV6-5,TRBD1,CASSYSGGIGSPLHF,TGTGCCAGCAGTTATTCAGGGGGCATAGGATCACCCCTCCACTTT
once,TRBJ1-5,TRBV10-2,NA,CASSESGRNQPQHF,TGCGCCAGCAGTGAGTCGGGGAGAAATCAGCCCCAGCATTTT
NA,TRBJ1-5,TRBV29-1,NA,CSVRGSGGNQPQHF,TGCAGCGTTCGAGGGTCTGGGGGCAATCAGCCCCAGCATTTT
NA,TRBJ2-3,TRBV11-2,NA,CASSSMTGRGTDTQYF,TGTGCCAGCAGCTCGATGACAGGTCGGGGCACAGATACGCAGTATTTT
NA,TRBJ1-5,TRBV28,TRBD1,CASSPPWTGGERSNQPQHF,TGTGCCAGCAGTCCCCCCTGGACAGGGGGCGAAAGGAGCAATCAGCCCCAGCATTTT
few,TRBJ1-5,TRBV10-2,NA,CASKQGNQPQHF,TGCGCCAGCAAACAGGGCAATCAGCCCCAGCATTTT
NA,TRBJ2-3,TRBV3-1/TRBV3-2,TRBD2,CASSPSGSSTDTQYF,TGTGCCAGCAGCCCTAGCGGAAGTAGCACAGATACGCAGTATTTT
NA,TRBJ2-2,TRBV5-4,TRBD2,CASSRTSGRASGELFF,TGTGCCAGCAGCAGGACTAGCGGGAGGGCTTCCGGGGAGCTGTTTTTT
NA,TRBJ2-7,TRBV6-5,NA,CASSYSNGHEQYF,TGTGCCAGCAGTTACTCAAATGGGCACGAGCAGTACTTC
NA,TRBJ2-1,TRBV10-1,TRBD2,CASSDGLAGYNEQFF,TGCGCCAGCAGTGACGGACTAGCGGGATACAATGAGCAGTTCTTC
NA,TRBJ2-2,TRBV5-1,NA,CASSRYTNTGELFF,TGCGCCAGCAGCCGTTATACGAACACCGGGGAGCTGTTTTTT
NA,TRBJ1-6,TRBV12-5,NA,CASGSRQNNSPLHF,TGTGCTAGTGGTTCAAGACAGAATAATTCACCCCTCCACTTT
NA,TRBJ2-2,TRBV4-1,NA,CASSQVRGTNTGELFF,TGCGCCAGCAGCCAAGTCCGGGGTACGAACACCGGGGAGCTGTTTTTT
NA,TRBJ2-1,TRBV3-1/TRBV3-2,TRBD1,CASSQAPYRGNEQFF,TGTGCCAGCAGCCAAGCCCCTTACAGGGGGAATGAGCAGTTCTTC
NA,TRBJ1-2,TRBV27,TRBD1,CASRQGGGYTF,TGTGCCAGCAGACAGGGGGGCGGCTACACCTTC
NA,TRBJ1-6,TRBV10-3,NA,CATKGAGDNSPLHF,TGTGCCACCAAAGGGGCAGGGGACAATTCACCCCTCCACTTT
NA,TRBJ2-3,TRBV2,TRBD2,CASTREGDSGDF,TGTGCCAGCACGCGGGAGGGGGACTCGGGAGATTTT
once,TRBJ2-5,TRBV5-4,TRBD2,CASSLPGGETQYF,TGTGCCAGCAGCTTGCCGGGAGGAGAGACCCAGTACTTC
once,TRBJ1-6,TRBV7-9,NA,CASTPGGQNNSPLHF,TGTGCCAGCACTCCCGGGGGGCAGAACAATTCACCCCTCCACTTT
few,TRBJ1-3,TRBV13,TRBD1,CASSLRRRGEGAGNTIYF,TGTGCCAGCAGCTTAAGGAGGCGTGGAGAGGGGGCAGGAAACACCATATATTTT
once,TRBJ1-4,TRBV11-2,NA,CASSPPRLSPPGNEKLFF,TGTGCCAGCAGCCCCCCCAGGTTGTCCCCTCCTGGGAATGAAAAACTGTTTTTT
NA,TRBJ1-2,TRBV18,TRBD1,CASSPGQGNFLDYGYTF,TGTGCCAGCTCACCAGGACAGGGGAATTTCCTGGACTATGGCTACACCTTC
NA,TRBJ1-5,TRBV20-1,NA,CSASRPGGNQPQHF,TGCAGTGCTAGTAGGCCAGGGGGCAATCAGCCCCAGCATTTT
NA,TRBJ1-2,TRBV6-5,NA,CASSSSRGYTF,TGTGCCAGCAGCTCGAGCCGTGGCTACACCTTC
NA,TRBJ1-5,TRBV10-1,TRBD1,CASSPGQAANQPQHF,TGCGCCAGCAGTCCGGGACAGGCAGCGAATCAGCCCCAGCATTTT
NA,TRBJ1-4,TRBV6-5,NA,CASSYSRVREKLFF,TGTGCCAGCAGTTACTCGAGGGTGAGGGAAAAACTGTTTTTT
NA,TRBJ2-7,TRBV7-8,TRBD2,CASSLVVGGSNEQYF,TGTGCCAGCAGCTTAGTTGTCGGCGGGAGCAACGAGCAGTACTTC
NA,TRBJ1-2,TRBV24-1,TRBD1,CATSGTGAGYGGYTF,TGTGCCACCAGCGGTACAGGGGCCGGCTACGGGGGCTACACCTTC
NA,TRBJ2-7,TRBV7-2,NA,CASSLVAGGRNEQYF,TGTGCCAGCAGCTTAGTGGCAGGTGGAAGGAACGAGCAGTACTTC
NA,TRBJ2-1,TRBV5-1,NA,CASSLRRAGGNEQFF,TGCGCCAGCAGCTTGAGGCGGGCCGGGGGCAATGAGCAGTTCTTC
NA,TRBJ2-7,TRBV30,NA,CAWSATTPGHGNF,TGTGCCTGGAGTGCGACTACACCGGGACATGGAAACTTC
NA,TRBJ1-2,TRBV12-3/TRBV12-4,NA,CASSHKILYGYTF,TGTGCCAGCAGTCACAAAATCCTCTATGGCTACACCTTC
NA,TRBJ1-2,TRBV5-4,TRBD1,CASSHSTGKGGHTF,TGTGCCAGCAGCCACTCGACAGGGAAAGGTGGCCACACCTTC
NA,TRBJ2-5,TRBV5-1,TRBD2,CASSAGLAEETQYF,TGCGCCAGCAGCGCGGGACTAGCTGAAGAGACCCAGTACTTC
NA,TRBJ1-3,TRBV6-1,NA,CASSEVVWSIGNTIYF,TGTGCCAGCAGTGAAGTAGTATGGTCGATCGGAAACACCATATATTTT
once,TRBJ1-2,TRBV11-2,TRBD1,CASRPPGQGPYGYTF,TGTGCCAGCAGACCTCCCGGACAGGGCCCCTATGGCTACACCTTC
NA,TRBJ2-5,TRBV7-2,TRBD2,CASSLRLAGTKTQYF,TGTGCCAGCAGCCTACGACTAGCGGGAACGAAGACCCAGTACTTC